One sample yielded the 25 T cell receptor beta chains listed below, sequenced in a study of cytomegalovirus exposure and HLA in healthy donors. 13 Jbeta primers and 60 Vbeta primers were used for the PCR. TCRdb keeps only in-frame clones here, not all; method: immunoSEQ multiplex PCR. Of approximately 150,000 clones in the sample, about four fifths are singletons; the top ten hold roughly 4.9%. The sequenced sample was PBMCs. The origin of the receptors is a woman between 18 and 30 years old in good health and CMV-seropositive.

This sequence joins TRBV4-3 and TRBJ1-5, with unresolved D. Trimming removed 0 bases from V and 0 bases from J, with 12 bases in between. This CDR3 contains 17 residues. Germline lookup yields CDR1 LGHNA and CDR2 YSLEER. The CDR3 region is CASSQDEGLYSNQPQHF. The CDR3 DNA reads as TGCGCCAGCAGCCAAGATGAGGGCCTCTATAGCAATCAGCCCCAGCATTTT.

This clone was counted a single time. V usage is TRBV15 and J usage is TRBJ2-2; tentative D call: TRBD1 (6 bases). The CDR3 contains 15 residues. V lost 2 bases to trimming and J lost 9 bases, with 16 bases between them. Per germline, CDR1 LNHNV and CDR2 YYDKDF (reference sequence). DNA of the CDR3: TGTGCCACCAGCAGAACTTTGTCAGGGGCCCGGGAGCTGTTTTTT. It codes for CATSRTLSGARELFF. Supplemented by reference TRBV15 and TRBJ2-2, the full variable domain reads DAMVIQNPRYQVTQFGKPVTLSCSQTLNHNVMYWYQQKSSQAPKLLFHYYDKDFNNEADTPDNFQSRRPNTSFCFLDIRSPGLGDTAMYLCATSRTLSGARELFFGEGSRLTVL.

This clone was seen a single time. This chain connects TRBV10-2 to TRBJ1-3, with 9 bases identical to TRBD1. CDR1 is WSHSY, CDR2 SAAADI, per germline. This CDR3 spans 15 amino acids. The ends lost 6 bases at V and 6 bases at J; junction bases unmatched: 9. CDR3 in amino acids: CASSEGTGTENTIYF. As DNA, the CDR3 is TGCGCCAGCAGCGAGGGGACAGGGACGGAAAACACCATATATTTT.

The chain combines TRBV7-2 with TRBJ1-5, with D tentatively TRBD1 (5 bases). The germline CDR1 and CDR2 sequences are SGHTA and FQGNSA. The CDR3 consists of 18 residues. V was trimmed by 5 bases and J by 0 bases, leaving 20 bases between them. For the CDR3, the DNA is TGTGCCAGCAGCCCAATCCCCAGGGCAGGGAATAGCAATCAGCCCCAGCATTTT. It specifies CASSPIPRAGNSNQPQHF.

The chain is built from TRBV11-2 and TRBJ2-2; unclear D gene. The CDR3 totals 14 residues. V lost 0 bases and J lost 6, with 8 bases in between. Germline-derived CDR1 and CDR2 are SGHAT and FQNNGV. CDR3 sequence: CASSLDLSSGELFF. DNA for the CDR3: TGTGCCAGCAGCTTAGATTTGAGTTCCGGGGAGCTGTTTTTT.

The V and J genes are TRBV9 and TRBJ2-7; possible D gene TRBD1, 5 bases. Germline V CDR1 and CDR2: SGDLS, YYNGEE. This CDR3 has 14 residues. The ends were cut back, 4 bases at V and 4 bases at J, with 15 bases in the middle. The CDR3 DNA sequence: TGTGCCAGCAGCCCCCCTGGGGCCCTATACGAGCAGTACTTC. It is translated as CASSPPGALYEQYF.

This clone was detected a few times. CDR3 loop: CASSISRGAFSGYTF. Written as DNA, the CDR3 is TGTGCCAGTAGTATTTCACGGGGGGCGTTTAGTGGCTACACCTTC. The chain employs TRBV19 and TRBJ1-2, with D possibly being TRBD1 (6 bases). Trimming took off 3 bases at V and 7 bases at J, with 18 bases between the two ends. The CDR3 consists of 15 residues. The germline V gene encodes CDR1 LNHDA and CDR2 SQIVND (reference sequence).

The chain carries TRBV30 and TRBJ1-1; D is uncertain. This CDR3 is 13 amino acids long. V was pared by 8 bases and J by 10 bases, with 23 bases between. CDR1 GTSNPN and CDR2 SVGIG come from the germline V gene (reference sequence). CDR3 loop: CARTLGRGTRAFF. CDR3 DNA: TGTGCCCGGACCCTGGGCCGGGGAACCCGAGCTTTCTTT.

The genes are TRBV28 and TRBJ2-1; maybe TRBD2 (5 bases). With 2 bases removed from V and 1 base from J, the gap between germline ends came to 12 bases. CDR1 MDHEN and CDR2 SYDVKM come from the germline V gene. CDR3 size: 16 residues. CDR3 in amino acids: CASSLVRGGSYNEQFF. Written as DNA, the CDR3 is TGTGCCAGCAGTTTAGTCCGGGGTGGTTCCTACAATGAGCAGTTCTTC.

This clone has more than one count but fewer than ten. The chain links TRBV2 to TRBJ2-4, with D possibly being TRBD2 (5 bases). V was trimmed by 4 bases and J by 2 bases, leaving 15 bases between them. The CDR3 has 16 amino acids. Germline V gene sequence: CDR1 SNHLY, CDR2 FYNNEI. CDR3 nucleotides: TGTGCCAGCAGTGCTCTCCTCCGGGAAACCAAAAACATTCAGTACTTC. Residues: CASSALLRETKNIQYF.

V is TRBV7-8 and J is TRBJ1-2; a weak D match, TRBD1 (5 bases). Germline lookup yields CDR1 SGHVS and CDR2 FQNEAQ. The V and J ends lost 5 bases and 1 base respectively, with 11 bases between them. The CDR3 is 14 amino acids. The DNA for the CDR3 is TGTGCCAGCAGCATCCAGGGTATTAACTATGGCTACACCTTC. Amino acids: CASSIQGINYGYTF.

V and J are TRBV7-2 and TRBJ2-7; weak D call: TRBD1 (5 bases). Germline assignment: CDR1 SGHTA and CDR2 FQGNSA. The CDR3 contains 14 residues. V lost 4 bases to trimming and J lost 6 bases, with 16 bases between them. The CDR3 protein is CASSSVGQGSEQYF. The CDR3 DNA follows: TGTGCCAGCAGCTCCGTAGGTCAGGGTTCCGAGCAGTACTTC.

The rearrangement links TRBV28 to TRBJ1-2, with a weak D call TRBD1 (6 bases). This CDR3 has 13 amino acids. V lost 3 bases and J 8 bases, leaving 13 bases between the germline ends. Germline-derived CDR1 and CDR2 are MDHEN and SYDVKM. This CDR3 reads CASSFQGRRGYTF. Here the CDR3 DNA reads TGTGCCAGCAGTTTCCAGGGGCGGCGAGGCTACACCTTC.

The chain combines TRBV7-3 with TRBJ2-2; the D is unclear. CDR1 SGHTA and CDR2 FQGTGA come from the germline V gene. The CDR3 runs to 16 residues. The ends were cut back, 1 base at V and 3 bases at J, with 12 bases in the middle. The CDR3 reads CASSLNNPRDTGELFF. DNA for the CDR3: TGTGCCAGCAGCTTAAATAATCCCCGAGACACCGGGGAGCTGTTTTTT. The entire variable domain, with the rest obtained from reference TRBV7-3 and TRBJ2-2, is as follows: GAGVSQTPSNKVTEKGKYVELRCDPISGHTALYWYRQSLGQGPEFLIYFQGTGAADDSGLPNDRFFAVRPEGSVSTLKIQRTERGDSAVYLCASSLNNPRDTGELFFGEGSRLTVL.

The CDR3 sequence is CASSGGNEQFF. As DNA, the CDR3 is TGTGCCAGCAGCGGCGGCAATGAGCAGTTCTTC. The chain has TRBV5-4 and TRBJ2-1; D call uncertain. This CDR3 is built from 11 residues. Trimming cost V 4 bases and J 6 bases, with 5 bases left between them. Germline V gives CDR1 SGHNT, CDR2 YYREEE (reference sequence).

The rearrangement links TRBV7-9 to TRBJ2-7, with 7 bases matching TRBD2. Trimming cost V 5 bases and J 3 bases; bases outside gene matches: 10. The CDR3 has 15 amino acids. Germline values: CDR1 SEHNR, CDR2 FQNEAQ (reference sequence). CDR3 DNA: TGTGCCAGCAGCCAACTGGCCGGGGGGAACTACGAGCAGTACTTC. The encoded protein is CASSQLAGGNYEQYF.

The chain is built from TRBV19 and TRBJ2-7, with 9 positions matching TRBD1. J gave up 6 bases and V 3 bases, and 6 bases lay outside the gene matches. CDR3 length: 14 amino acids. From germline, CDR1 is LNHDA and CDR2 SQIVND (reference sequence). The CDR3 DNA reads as TGTGCCAGTAGTATTACCGGGACAGGGACCGAGCAGTACTTC. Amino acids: CASSITGTGTEQYF. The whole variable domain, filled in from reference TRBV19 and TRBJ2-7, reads DGGITQSPKYLFRKEGQNVTLSCEQNLNHDAMYWYRQDPGQGLRLIYYSQIVNDFQKGDIAEGYSVSREKKESFPLTVTSAQKNPTAFYLCASSITGTGTEQYFGPGTRLTVT.

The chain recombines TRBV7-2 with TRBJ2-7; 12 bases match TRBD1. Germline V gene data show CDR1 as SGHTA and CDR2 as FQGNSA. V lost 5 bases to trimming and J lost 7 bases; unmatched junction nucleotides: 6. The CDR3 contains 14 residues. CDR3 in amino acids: CASSDGTGGGEQYF. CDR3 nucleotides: TGTGCCAGCAGCGATGGGACAGGGGGCGGAGAGCAGTACTTC. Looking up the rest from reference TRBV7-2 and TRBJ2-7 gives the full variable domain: GAGVSQSPSNKVTEKGKDVELRCDPISGHTALYWYRQSLGQGLEFLIYFQGNSAPDKSGLPSDRFSAERTGGSVSTLTIQRTQQEDSAVYLCASSDGTGGGEQYFGPGTRLTVT.

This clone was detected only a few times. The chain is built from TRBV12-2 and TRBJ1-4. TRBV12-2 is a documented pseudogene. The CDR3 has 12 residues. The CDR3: CASRIKYSSGFF. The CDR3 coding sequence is TGTGCAAGTCGCATCAAATACTCAAGCGGGTTTTTT.

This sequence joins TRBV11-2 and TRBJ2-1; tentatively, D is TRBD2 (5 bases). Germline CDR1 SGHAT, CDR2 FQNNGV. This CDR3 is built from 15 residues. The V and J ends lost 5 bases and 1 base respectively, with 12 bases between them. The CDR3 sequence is CASSPFAGSYNEQFF. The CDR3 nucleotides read TGTGCCAGCAGCCCCTTCGCGGGTTCCTACAATGAGCAGTTCTTC.

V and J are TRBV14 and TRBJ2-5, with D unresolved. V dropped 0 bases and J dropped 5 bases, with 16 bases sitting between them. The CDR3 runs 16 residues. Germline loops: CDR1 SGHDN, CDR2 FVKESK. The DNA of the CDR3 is TGTGCCAGCAGCCAAGATGTGGCAGCGTCCCAGGAGACCCAGTACTTC. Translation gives CASSQDVAASQETQYF.

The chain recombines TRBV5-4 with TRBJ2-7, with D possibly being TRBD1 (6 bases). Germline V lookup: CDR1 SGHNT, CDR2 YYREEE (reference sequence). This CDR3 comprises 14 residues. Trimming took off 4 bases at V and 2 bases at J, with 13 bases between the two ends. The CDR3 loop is CASSQGGRTYEQYF. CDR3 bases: TGTGCCAGCAGCCAAGGGGGACGTACCTACGAGCAGTACTTC.

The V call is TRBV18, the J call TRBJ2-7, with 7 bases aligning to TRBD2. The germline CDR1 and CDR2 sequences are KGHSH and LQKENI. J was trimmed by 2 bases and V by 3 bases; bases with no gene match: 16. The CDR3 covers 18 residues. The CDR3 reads CASSPSDYDGGSAYEQYF. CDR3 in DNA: TGTGCCAGCTCACCCTCGGACTATGACGGGGGGTCCGCCTACGAGCAGTACTTC.

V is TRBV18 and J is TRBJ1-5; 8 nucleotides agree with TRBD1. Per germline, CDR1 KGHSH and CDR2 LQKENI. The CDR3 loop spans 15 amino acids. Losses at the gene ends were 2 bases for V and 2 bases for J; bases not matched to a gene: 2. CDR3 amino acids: CASSPTGGGNQPQHF. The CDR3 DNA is TGTGCCAGCTCACCAACAGGGGGAGGCAATCAGCCCCAGCATTTT.

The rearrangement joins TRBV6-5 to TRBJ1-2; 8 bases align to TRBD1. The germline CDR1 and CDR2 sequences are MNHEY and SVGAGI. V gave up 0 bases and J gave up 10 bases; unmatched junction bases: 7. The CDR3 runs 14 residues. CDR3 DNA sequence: TGTGCCAGCAGTTACTCGCCACAGGGGGGCGTCTACACCTTC. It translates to CASSYSPQGGVYTF.